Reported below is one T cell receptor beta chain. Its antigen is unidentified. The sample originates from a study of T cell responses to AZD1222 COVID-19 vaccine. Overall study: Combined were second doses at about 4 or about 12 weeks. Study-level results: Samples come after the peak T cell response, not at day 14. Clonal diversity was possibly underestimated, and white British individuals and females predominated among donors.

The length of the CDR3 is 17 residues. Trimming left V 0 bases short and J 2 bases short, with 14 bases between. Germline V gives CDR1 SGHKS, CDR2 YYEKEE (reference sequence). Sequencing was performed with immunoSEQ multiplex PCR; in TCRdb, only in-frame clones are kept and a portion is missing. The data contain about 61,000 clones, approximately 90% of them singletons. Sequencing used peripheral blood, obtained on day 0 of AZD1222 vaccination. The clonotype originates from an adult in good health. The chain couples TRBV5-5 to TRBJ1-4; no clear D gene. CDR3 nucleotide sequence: TGTGCCAGCAGCTTGGAGCCGGGTTCCCCTACTAATGAAAAACTGTTTTTT. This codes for CASSLEPGSPTNEKLFF.